Below, 8 T cell receptor beta chains from the same sample are listed, as sequenced in a study of blood T cell repertoires in COVID-19. The repertoire was sequenced with immunoSEQ multiplex PCR; TCRdb's copy has only in-frame clones and lacks some. The data hold tens of thousands of clones, with more than 60% observed a single time. Specimen: peripheral blood. The receptors were gathered from a woman in her 70s with acute or convalescent COVID-19.

This sequence joins TRBV4-1 and TRBJ2-2; 11 bases fit TRBD2. Germline V lookup: CDR1 MGHRA, CDR2 YSYEKL. The junction had 9 bases not matched to a gene; V was cut back by 0 bases and J by 0 bases. CDR3 length: 20 amino acids. Here the CDR3 DNA reads TGCGCCAGCAGCCAAGATAAACTAGCGGGAGACCAAGCGAACACCGGGGAGCTGTTTTTT. Amino acids: CASSQDKLAGDQANTGELFF.

The chain uses TRBV4-2 and TRBJ1-2; D is unresolved. V gave up 1 base and J gave up 14 bases, with 17 bases separating them. This CDR3 contains 13 residues. CDR1 and CDR2 (germline): LGHNA, YNFKEQ. CDR3 sequence: CASSQGGRSHLTF. In DNA, the CDR3 is TGTGCCAGCAGCCAAGGAGGTCGCAGCCATCTAACCTTC.

The V call is TRBV29-1, the J call TRBJ1-4, with 7 bases identical to TRBD1. Losses at the gene ends were 7 bases for V and 4 bases for J; bases not matched to a gene: 9. The V gene's germline CDR1 is SQVTM and CDR2 ANQGSEA. The length of the CDR3 is 14 residues. The chain's CDR3 is CSAVGTALNEKLFF. CDR3 DNA: TGCAGCGCGGTCGGGACAGCCCTTAATGAAAAACTGTTTTTT. Full variable domain (missing parts from reference TRBV29-1 and TRBJ1-4): SAVISQKPSRDICQRGTSLTIQCQVDSQVTMMFWYRQQPGQSLTLIATANQGSEATYESGFVIDKFPISRPNLTFSTLTVSNMSPEDSSIYLCSAVGTALNEKLFFGSGTQLSVL.

The chain employs TRBV18 and TRBJ1-2; TRBD1 aligns across 7 bases. This CDR3 has 16 amino acids. The junction had 11 bases not matched to a gene; V was cut back by 3 bases and J by 4 bases. CDR1 and CDR2 from the germline V gene are KGHSH and LQKENI. The CDR3 reads CASSPPPDRAAYGYTF. The CDR3 DNA reads TGTGCCAGCTCACCTCCCCCCGACAGGGCCGCCTATGGCTACACCTTC.

CDR3 nucleotide sequence: TGTGCCAGCAGCCAAGTCCCTGGACAGGGGGCCAATGAGCAGTTCTTC. It yields the protein CASSQVPGQGANEQFF. The chain combines TRBV3-1 (or the pseudogene TRBV3-2) with TRBJ2-1; TRBD1 matches 11 bases. Germline V gene sequence: CDR1 LGHDT, CDR2 YNNKEL (reference sequence). Trimming removed 1 base from V and 6 bases from J; junction bases left unmatched: 5. This CDR3 has 16 residues.

V is TRBV11-2 and J is TRBJ1-2; TRBD1 matches 7 bases. Unmatched junction bases numbered 4, after V lost 5 bases and J lost 1 base. The germline V gene encodes CDR1 SGHAT and CDR2 FQNNGV. The CDR3 consists of 14 residues. CDR3 DNA sequence: TGTGCCAGCAGCATGGGACAGCTTAACTATGGCTACACCTTC. The encoded protein is CASSMGQLNYGYTF. Based on the CDR3 plus reference TRBV11-2 and TRBJ1-2, the full variable domain is EAGVAQSPRYKIIEKRQSVAFWCNPISGHATLYWYQQILGQGPKLLIQFQNNGVVDDSQLPKDRFSAERLKGVDSTLKIQPAKLEDSAVYLCASSMGQLNYGYTFGSGTRLTVV.

This chain joins TRBV6-1 and TRBJ2-6; 7 bases map to TRBD1. Germline CDR1 is MNHNS and CDR2 is SASEGT. The CDR3 extends over 18 amino acids. With V trimmed by 3 bases and J by 3 bases, 11 bases remained unmatched. CDR3 sequence reads: CASSEATGLASGANVLTF. The CDR3 DNA is TGTGCCAGCAGTGAGGCGACAGGGCTGGCTAGTGGGGCCAACGTCCTGACTTTC.

V usage is TRBV28 and J usage is TRBJ1-2, with unresolved D. Trimming left V 3 bases short and J 1 base short, with 9 bases between. The V gene's germline CDR1 is MDHEN and CDR2 SYDVKM. The CDR3 is made up of 14 amino acids. Written as DNA, the CDR3 is TGTGCCAGCAGTTTGGGCAGAAGTAACTATGGCTACACCTTC. It translates to CASSLGRSNYGYTF.